This T cell receptor beta chain was captured by sequencing in a study of immune cell composition in non-small cell lung cancer. The CDR3 runs to 12 residues. Trimming took off 3 bases at V and 5 bases at J, with 10 bases between the two ends. Per germline, CDR1 SQVTM and CDR2 ANQGSEA. A remark on this clone: Antigen: not known.

Whole-study results and caveats: In adenocarcinoma, maximal tumour-associated clone frequency tracked TIL tumour reactivity. Shared sequences between tumour-reactive and dominant in vivo clones were not proven.

Measured with immunoSEQ multiplex PCR; TCRdb has only the in-frame clones, and not every one. This sample has around 11,000 clones, with roughly 60% found just once. Sequencing was performed on lung tumor tissue. The source is a human donor with non-small cell lung cancer. The gene calls are TRBV29-1 and TRBJ1-1; D not certain. CDR3 loop: CSVDGRRTEAFF. In nucleotides, the CDR3 is TGCAGCGTTGACGGCCGCAGGACTGAAGCTTTCTTT.